The rows below give T cell receptor beta chains drawn from one sample of a study of OX40 agonist ivuxolimab in advanced cancers. Data came from immunoSEQ multiplex PCR; TCRdb stores just in-frame clones and leaves some out. The table shows about 83,000 clones, with approximately 91% occurring only once. The sample in question was CD4+ or CD8+ T cells sorted from blood, obtained in a trial of the OX40 agonist ivuxolimab. The receptors stem from an adult with an advanced solid tumor such as melanoma, head and neck, liver or kidney cancer. Each CDR3 is given with its conserved first and last residue. D genes are given only for firm matches. Clone size is stated in some rows and not others, as once, few, many or a class when expanded.

v_call	d_call	j_call	clone_size	cdr3_aa	cdr3_nt
TRBV7-9	NA	TRBJ2-1	once	CASSSQGGEQFF	TGTGCCAGCAGCTCCCAGGGGGGTGAGCAGTTCTTC
TRBV5-1	TRBD2	TRBJ2-3	NA	CASSLAGGTDTQYF	TGCGCCAGCAGTTTGGCGGGGGGCACAGATACGCAGTATTTT
TRBV7-2	TRBD2	TRBJ2-5	NA	CASNLGIAGGARETQYF	TGTGCCAGCAACTTAGGGATAGCGGGGGGGGCGCGAGAGACCCAGTACTTC
TRBV7-2	TRBD2	TRBJ2-7	few	CASSPPRAGGMIHEQYF	TGTGCCAGCAGCCCCCCCCGAGCGGGAGGTATGATCCACGAGCAGTACTTC
TRBV6-5	TRBD2	TRBJ2-7	NA	CATRPSGGPTYEQYF	TGTGCCACCCGCCCAAGCGGGGGGCCCACCTACGAGCAGTACTTC
TRBV23-1	NA	TRBJ1-1	NA	CASSQFDRLVDMNTEAFF	TGCGCCAGCAGTCAATTCGACAGACTCGTAGACATGAACACTGAAGCTTTCTTT
TRBV27	NA	TRBJ2-3	NA	CASTDNYVGTDTQYF	TGTGCCAGCACTGACAATTACGTTGGCACAGATACGCAGTATTTT
TRBV30	NA	TRBJ2-1	NA	CAWSVYRYNEQFF	TGTGCCTGGAGTGTATACAGGTACAATGAGCAGTTCTTC
TRBV7-9	NA	TRBJ2-1	NA	CASSLNVQSNEQFF	TGTGCCAGCAGCTTAAACGTACAGAGCAATGAGCAGTTCTTC
TRBV7-3	NA	TRBJ1-1	NA	CASSTQGITEAFF	TGTGCCAGCAGCACACAGGGAATCACTGAAGCTTTCTTT
TRBV10-2	NA	TRBJ1-2	NA	CASALEPTSGLKGYTF	TGCGCCAGCGCCCTGGAGCCCACTTCGGGCCTAAAGGGCTACACCTTC
TRBV10-3	NA	TRBJ2-7	NA	CAISELARDSYEQYF	TGTGCCATCAGTGAGCTGGCCAGGGACTCCTACGAGCAGTACTTC
TRBV4-1	NA	TRBJ1-2	NA	CASSQDRGRYTF	TGCGCCAGCAGCCAAGACCGGGGCCGCTACACCTTC
TRBV6-1	TRBD1	TRBJ1-2	NA	CASSEGTGVPAGGYTF	TGTGCCAGCAGTGAAGGGACAGGGGTGCCTGCGGGTGGCTACACCTTC
TRBV6-5	NA	TRBJ1-1	once	CASSSRTSGAEAFF	TGTGCCAGCAGTTCCCGGACGTCGGGAGCTGAAGCTTTCTTT
TRBV28	TRBD1	TRBJ2-3	NA	CASEGGDTDTQYF	TGTGCCAGCGAAGGGGGCGACACAGATACGCAGTATTTT
TRBV7-9	TRBD1	TRBJ1-2	few	CASSLARGARGYTF	TGTGCCAGCAGCTTAGCCAGGGGGGCGCGGGGCTACACCTTC
TRBV7-9	TRBD1	TRBJ2-3	NA	CASSSSTTGLDTQYF	TGTGCCAGCAGCTCCTCGACGACAGGGCTGGATACGCAGTATTTT
TRBV10-3	NA	TRBJ1-1	NA	CATRFGELQNTEAFF	TGTGCCACGCGCTTTGGGGAGTTACAGAACACTGAAGCTTTCTTT
TRBV19	TRBD2	TRBJ2-1	NA	CASSSQRDRYNEQFF	TGTGCCAGTAGTAGTCAGCGGGATAGGTACAATGAGCAGTTCTTC
TRBV5-5	NA	TRBJ2-5	NA	CASSGGSGETQYF	TGTGCCAGCAGCGGGGGGAGCGGGGAGACCCAGTACTTC
TRBV19	NA	TRBJ2-2	once	CASRRDTGELFF	TGTGCCAGTCGACGGGACACCGGGGAGCTGTTTTTT
TRBV10-3	NA	TRBJ1-1	once	CAINGGAGDEAFF	TGTGCCATCAATGGCGGGGCGGGTGATGAAGCTTTCTTT
TRBV5-1	TRBD1	TRBJ2-2	NA	CASSLMVRTGATWDGELFF	TGCGCCAGCAGCTTGATGGTGAGGACAGGGGCAACCTGGGACGGGGAGCTGTTTTTT
TRBV29-1	NA	TRBJ1-5	NA	CSVEGPTRGPGGDQPQHF	TGCAGCGTTGAAGGCCCTACGAGGGGCCCCGGAGGGGATCAGCCCCAGCATTTT
TRBV19	TRBD1	TRBJ2-5	NA	CASGSRQGAQETQYF	TGTGCCAGTGGCTCCCGACAGGGGGCGCAAGAGACCCAGTACTTC
TRBV2	NA	TRBJ1-2	few	CASSEPGAYTF	TGTGCCAGCAGTGAGCCAGGGGCCTACACCTTC
TRBV2	TRBD1	TRBJ2-5	once	CASRDREETQYF	TGTGCCAGCAGGGACAGGGAAGAGACCCAGTACTTC
TRBV7-9	TRBD1	TRBJ1-1	NA	CASTTGGTEAFF	TGTGCCAGCACGACAGGGGGTACTGAAGCTTTCTTT
TRBV27	TRBD1	TRBJ1-4	NA	CASSLYGQGTEKLFF	TGTGCCAGCAGTTTATATGGACAGGGGACCGAAAAACTGTTTTTT
TRBV9	NA	TRBJ2-2	NA	CASSVVQKINTGELFF	TGTGCCAGCAGCGTAGTTCAGAAAATTAACACCGGGGAGCTGTTTTTT
TRBV27	TRBD2	TRBJ2-1	NA	CASSLVGTTTNEQFF	TGTGCCAGCAGTTTGGTCGGGACTACTACGAATGAGCAGTTCTTC
TRBV5-4	NA	TRBJ2-3	NA	CASSLDGGADTQYF	TGTGCCAGCAGCTTGGACGGGGGTGCAGATACGCAGTATTTT
TRBV6-5	NA	TRBJ1-2	NA	CASSPLSDLGGYTF	TGTGCCAGCAGTCCACTCAGCGATCTCGGTGGCTACACCTTC
TRBV6-1	NA	TRBJ1-1	NA	CASRSGTVNTEAFF	TGTGCCAGCAGATCCGGGACGGTGAACACTGAAGCTTTCTTT
TRBV7-9	NA	TRBJ2-1	NA	CASSSQGGEQFF	TGTGCCAGCAGCTCCCAGGGTGGGGAGCAGTTCTTC
TRBV4-3	NA	TRBJ1-6	NA	CASSQAGGGSYNSPLHF	TGCGCCAGCAGCCAAGCGGGGGGGGGCTCCTATAATTCACCCCTCCACTTT
TRBV5-1	TRBD2	TRBJ2-1	NA	CASREAGGNNEQFF	TGCGCCAGCAGAGAAGCGGGAGGAAACAATGAGCAGTTCTTC
TRBV5-1	TRBD1	TRBJ2-1	NA	CASSIIAAGTGGNEQFF	TGCGCCAGCAGCATAATCGCCGCCGGGACAGGGGGGAATGAGCAGTTCTTC
TRBV9	TRBD1	TRBJ2-2	NA	CASSATGTGAAGELFF	TGTGCCAGCAGCGCAACCGGGACAGGGGCGGCCGGGGAGCTGTTTTTT
TRBV5-4	TRBD2	TRBJ2-3	NA	CASSWSGTSGTDTQYF	TGTGCCAGCAGCTGGTCCGGGACTAGCGGGACAGATACGCAGTATTTT
TRBV4-1	NA	TRBJ2-1	NA	CASSQDRVRPYEQFF	TGCGCCAGCAGCCAAGATCGCGTGAGGCCTTATGAGCAGTTCTTC
TRBV6-6	NA	TRBJ1-4	once	CASSYLGAPREKLFF	TGTGCCAGCAGTTATCTGGGGGCGCCCCGGGAAAAACTGTTTTTT
TRBV29-1	NA	TRBJ2-1	NA	CSVYGTVYNEQFF	TGCAGCGTTTATGGGACTGTCTACAATGAGCAGTTCTTC
TRBV19	TRBD1	TRBJ1-2	NA	CASAPGQFYGYTF	TGTGCCAGTGCTCCGGGACAGTTCTATGGCTACACCTTC
TRBV4-3	NA	TRBJ2-1	NA	CASSQELSGEVFF	TGCGCCAGCAGCCAAGAACTATCGGGGGAGGTGTTCTTC
TRBV30	NA	TRBJ2-7	NA	CAWSVSGFDEQYF	TGTGCCTGGAGTGTCTCTGGGTTTGACGAGCAGTACTTC
TRBV6-1	NA	TRBJ2-2	once	CASSESPNTGELFF	TGTGCCAGCAGTGAATCCCCGAACACCGGGGAGCTGTTTTTT
TRBV5-4	TRBD1	TRBJ1-4	NA	CASSVRQGAGEKLFF	TGTGCCAGCAGCGTGAGACAGGGGGCCGGTGAAAAACTGTTTTTT
TRBV7-2	NA	TRBJ2-7	NA	CASSLGVQGYEQYF	TGTGCCAGCAGCTTGGGGGTACAAGGATACGAGCAGTACTTC
TRBV7-2	TRBD1	TRBJ2-2	NA	CASSLLGQPNTGELFF	TGTGCCAGCAGCTTATTGGGACAGCCTAACACCGGGGAGCTGTTTTTT
TRBV11-2	NA	TRBJ2-7	NA	CASSTEDSPGEQYF	TGTGCCAGCAGCACCGAAGACAGCCCTGGGGAGCAGTACTTC